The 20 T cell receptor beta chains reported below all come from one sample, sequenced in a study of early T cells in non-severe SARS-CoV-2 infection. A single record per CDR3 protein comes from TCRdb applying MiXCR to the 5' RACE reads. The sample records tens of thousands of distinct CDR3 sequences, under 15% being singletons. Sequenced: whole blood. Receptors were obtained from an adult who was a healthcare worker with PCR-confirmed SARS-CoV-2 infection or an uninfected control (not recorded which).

In DNA, the CDR3 is TGCAGTGCAGCTCCACAGGCCTCCGGAAACACCATATATTTT. Its translation is CSAAPQASGNTIYF. The chain couples TRBV20-1 to TRBJ1-3; possible D gene TRBD1, 5 bases. Trimming cost V 6 bases and J 4 bases, with 16 bases left between them. CDR1 and CDR2 (germline): DFQATT, SNEGSKA (reference sequence). The CDR3 runs 14 residues.

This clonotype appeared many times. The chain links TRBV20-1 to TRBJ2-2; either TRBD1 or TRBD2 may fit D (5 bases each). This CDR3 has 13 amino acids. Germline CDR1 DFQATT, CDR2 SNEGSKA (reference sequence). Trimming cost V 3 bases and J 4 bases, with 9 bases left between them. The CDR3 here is CSASGTPTGELFF. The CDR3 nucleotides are TGCAGTGCTAGCGGGACCCCCACCGGGGAGCTGTTTTTT.

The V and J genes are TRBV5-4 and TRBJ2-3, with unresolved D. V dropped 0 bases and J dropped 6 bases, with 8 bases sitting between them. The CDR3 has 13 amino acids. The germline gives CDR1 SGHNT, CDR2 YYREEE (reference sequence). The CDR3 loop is CASSLELVDTQYF. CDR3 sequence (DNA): TGTGCCAGCAGCTTGGAACTGGTGGATACGCAGTATTTT. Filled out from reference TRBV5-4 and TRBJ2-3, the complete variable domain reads ETGVTQSPTHLIKTRGQQVTLRCSSQSGHNTVSWYQQALGQGPQFIFQYYREEENGRGNFPPRFSGLQFPNYSSELNVNALELDDSALYLCASSLELVDTQYFGPGTRLTVL.

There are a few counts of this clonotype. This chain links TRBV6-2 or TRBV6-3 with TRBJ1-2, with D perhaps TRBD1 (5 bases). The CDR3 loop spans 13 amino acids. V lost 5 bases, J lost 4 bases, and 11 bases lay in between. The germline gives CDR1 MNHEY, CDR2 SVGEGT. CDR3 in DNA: TGTGCCAGCAGTCCCCGGGGCCCCTATGGCTACACCTTC. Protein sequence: CASSPRGPYGYTF.

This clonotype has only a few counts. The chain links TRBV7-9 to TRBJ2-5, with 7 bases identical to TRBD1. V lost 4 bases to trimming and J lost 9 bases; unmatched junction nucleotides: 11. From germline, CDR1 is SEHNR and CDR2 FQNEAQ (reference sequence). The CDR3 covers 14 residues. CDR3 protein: CASSWDANQGAQYF. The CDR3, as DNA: TGTGCCAGCAGCTGGGATGCGAACCAGGGGGCCCAGTACTTC.

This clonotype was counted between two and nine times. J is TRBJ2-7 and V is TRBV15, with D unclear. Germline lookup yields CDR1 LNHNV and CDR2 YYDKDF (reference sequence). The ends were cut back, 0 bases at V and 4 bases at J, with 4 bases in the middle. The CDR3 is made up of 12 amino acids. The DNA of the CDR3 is TGTGCCACCAGCAGAGAGGGATACGAGCAGTACTTC. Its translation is CATSREGYEQYF.

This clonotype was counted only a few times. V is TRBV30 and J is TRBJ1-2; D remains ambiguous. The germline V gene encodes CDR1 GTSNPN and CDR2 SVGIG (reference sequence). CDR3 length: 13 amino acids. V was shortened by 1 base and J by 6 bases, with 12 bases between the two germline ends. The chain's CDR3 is CAWSEGLTNGYTF. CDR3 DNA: TGTGCCTGGAGTGAGGGTCTTACAAATGGCTACACCTTC.

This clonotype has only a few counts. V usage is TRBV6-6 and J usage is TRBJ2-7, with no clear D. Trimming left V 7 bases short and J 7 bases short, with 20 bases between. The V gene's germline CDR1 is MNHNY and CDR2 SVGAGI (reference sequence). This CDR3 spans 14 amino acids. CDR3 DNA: TGTGCCAGCACCACGCCACCAGCTATGGGGGAGCAGTACTTC. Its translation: CASTTPPAMGEQYF.

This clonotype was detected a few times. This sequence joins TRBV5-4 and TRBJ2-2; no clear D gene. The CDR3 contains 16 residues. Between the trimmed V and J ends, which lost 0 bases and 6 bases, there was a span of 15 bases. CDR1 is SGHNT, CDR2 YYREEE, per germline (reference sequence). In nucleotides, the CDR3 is TGTGCCAGCAGCTTGGAGGTTGGGCGATGGGCCGGGGAGCTGTTTTTT. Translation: CASSLEVGRWAGELFF.

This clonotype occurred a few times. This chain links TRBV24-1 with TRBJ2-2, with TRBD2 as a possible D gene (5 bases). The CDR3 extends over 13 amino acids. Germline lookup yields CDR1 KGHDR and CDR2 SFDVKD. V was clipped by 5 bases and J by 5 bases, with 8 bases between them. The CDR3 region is CATSGRGTGELFF. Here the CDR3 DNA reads TGTGCCACCAGTGGCCGGGGAACCGGGGAGCTGTTTTTT.

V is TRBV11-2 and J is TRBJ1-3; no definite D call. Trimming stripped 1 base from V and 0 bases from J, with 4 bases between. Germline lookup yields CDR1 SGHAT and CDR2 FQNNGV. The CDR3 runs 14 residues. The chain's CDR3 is CASSLGSSGNTIYF. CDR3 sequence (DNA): TGTGCCAGCAGCTTAGGCTCCTCTGGAAACACCATATATTTT.

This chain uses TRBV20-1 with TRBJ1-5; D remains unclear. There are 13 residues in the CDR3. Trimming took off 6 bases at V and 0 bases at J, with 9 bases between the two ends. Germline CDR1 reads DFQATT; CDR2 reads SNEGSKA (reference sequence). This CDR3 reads CSARTYSNQPQHF. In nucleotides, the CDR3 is TGCAGTGCCCGAACTTATAGCAATCAGCCCCAGCATTTT.

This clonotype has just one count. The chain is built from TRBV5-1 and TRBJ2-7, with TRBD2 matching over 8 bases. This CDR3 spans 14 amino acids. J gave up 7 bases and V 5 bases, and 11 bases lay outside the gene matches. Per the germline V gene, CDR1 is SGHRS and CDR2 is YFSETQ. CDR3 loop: CASRPSGRGEEQYF. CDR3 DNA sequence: TGCGCCAGCAGACCGAGCGGGAGAGGGGAAGAGCAGTACTTC.

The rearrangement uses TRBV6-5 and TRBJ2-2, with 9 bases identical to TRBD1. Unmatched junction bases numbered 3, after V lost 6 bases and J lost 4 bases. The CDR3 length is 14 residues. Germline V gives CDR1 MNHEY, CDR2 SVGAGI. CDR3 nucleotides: TGTGCCAGCAGGGGACAGGGCGGCACCGGGGAGCTGTTTTTT. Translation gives CASRGQGGTGELFF.

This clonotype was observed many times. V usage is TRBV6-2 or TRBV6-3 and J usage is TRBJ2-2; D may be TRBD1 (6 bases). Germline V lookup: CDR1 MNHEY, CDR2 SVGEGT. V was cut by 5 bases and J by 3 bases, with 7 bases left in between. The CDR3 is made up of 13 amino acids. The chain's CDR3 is CASSRQDTGELFF. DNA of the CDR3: TGTGCCAGCAGTAGACAGGACACCGGGGAGCTGTTTTTT.

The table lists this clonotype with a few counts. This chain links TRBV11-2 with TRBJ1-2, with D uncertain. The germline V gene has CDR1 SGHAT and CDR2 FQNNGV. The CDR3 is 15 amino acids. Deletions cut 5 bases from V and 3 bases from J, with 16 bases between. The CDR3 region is CASSPPRTDHYGYTF. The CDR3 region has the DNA TGTGCCAGCAGCCCTCCCCGGACGGACCACTATGGCTACACCTTC.

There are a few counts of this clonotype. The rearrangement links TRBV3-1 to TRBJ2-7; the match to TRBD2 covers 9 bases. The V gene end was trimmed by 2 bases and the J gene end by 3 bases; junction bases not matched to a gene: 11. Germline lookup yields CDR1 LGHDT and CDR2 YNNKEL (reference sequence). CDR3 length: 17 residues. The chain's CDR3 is CASSQRPPGSGSYEQYF. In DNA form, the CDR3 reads TGTGCCAGCAGCCAAAGGCCCCCAGGTAGCGGGAGCTACGAGCAGTACTTC.

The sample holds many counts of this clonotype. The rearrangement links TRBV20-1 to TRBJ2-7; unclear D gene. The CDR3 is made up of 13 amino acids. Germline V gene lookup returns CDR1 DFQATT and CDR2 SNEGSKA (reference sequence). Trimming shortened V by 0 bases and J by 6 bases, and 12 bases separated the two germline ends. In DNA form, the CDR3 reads TGCAGTGCTAGAGATCTTGTAACGTCCGAGCAGTACTTC. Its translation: CSARDLVTSEQYF.

The CDR3 nucleotides read TGTGCCAGCAGTCAAGGACAGGGGGGCGAGCAGTACTTC. It codes for CASSQGQGGEQYF. The J gene is TRBJ2-7, the V gene TRBV28; TRBD1 matches at 10 bases. The V gene end was trimmed by 5 bases and the J gene end by 6 bases; junction bases not matched to a gene: 4. CDR1 MDHEN and CDR2 SYDVKM come from the germline V gene. This CDR3 spans 13 amino acids.

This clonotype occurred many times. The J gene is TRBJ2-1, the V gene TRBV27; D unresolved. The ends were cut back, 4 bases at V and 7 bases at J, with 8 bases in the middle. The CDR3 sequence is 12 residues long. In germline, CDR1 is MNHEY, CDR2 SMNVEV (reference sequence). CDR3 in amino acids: CASSSRWNEQFF. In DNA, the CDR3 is TGTGCCAGCAGTTCCAGGTGGAATGAGCAGTTCTTC.